The clone carrying this T cell receptor (beta chain) was seen a few times. The antigen is not known. TCRdb itself ran the 5' RACE reads through MiXCR, one entry per CDR3 protein. Here the sample spans about 110,000 distinct CDR3 sequences, approximately 15% being singletons. This record comes from a study of T-cell memory formation after mild COVID-19. Study-wide results and caveats: Within pre-infection memory, some responding clones were found, suggesting cross-reactive memory joined. Clones contracting across day 15 to 85 had a balanced CD4/CD8 profile; later expanding clones leaned CD4+.

The germline CDR1 and CDR2 sequences are MGHRA and YSYEKL. The CDR3 is 15 residues long. V dropped 6 bases and J dropped 0 bases, with 14 bases sitting between them. The clonotype comes from a man in his late teens or twenties who had mild COVID-19 (a few samples of this study predate the infection). Cell type and time point are not known. The genes are TRBV4-1 and TRBJ1-1; TRBD1 is a possible D gene (6 bases). Sequences were obtained from PBMCs or a T cell subset sorted from them (not recorded which). The CDR3 coding sequence is TGCGCCAGCAGAAAAGGGGGGCTGATGAACACTGAAGCTTTCTTT. This sequence encodes CASRKGGLMNTEAFF.